Listed here are 22 T cell receptor beta chains from one sample, sequenced in a study of blood T cell repertoires in COVID-19. TCRdb keeps only in-frame clones here, not all; method: immunoSEQ multiplex PCR. The repertoire consists of around 200,000 clones, with 80% to 85% occurring once and the leading ten covering about a sixth. Sequencing used peripheral blood. The source is a woman over 75 with active or convalescent COVID-19.

V and J are TRBV28 and TRBJ2-3, with TRBD2 matching over 8 bases. Looked up from germline, CDR1 is MDHEN and CDR2 is SYDVKM. Trimming took 6 bases from V and 1 from J; bases not matched to a gene: 12. The CDR3 spans 17 residues. Written as DNA, the CDR3 is TGTGCCAGCAGGTCAATGCGGGGGGATTGGGGCACAGATACGCAGTATTTT. Translated: CASRSMRGDWGTDTQYF.

The chain is built from TRBV5-1 and TRBJ2-4, with 13 bases that match TRBD2. V dropped 4 bases and J dropped 3; count of bases not matched to a gene: 10. The V gene's germline CDR1 is SGHRS and CDR2 YFSETQ. The CDR3 is 18 amino acids. The CDR3 region is CASSTGLAGVGVKNIQYF. CDR3 DNA sequence: TGCGCCAGCAGCACCGGACTAGCGGGGGTGGGAGTCAAAAACATTCAGTACTTC.

This rearrangement joins TRBV19 to TRBJ1-2; 8 nucleotides match TRBD1. After removal of 5 bases from V and 4 bases from J, the junction contained 6 bases not matched to a gene. Germline lookup yields CDR1 LNHDA and CDR2 SQIVND (reference sequence). The CDR3 has 14 residues. DNA for the CDR3: TGTGCCAGTAGTGGGGCAGGGGGCACCTATGGCTACACCTTC. As protein: CASSGAGGTYGYTF.

J is TRBJ2-7 and V is TRBV7-3, with TRBD1 matching over 11 bases. Germline lookup yields CDR1 SGHTA and CDR2 FQGTGA. The CDR3 sequence is 15 residues long. Unmatched junction bases numbered 9, after V lost 6 bases and J lost 5 bases. The CDR3 coding sequence is TGTGCCAGCAGGATTCCCGGGACAGGGGGGAACGAGCAGTACTTC. Translation: CASRIPGTGGNEQYF. Full variable domain (rest looked up from reference TRBV7-3 and TRBJ2-7): GAGVSQTPSNKVTEKGKYVELRCDPISGHTALYWYRQSLGQGPEFLIYFQGTGAADDSGLPNDRFFAVRPEGSVSTLKIQRTERGDSAVYLCASRIPGTGGNEQYFGPGTRLTVT.

This clone was recorded only once. The chain uses TRBV19 and TRBJ1-2, with 7 bases that match TRBD1. With 4 bases clipped from V and 5 bases from J, the junction kept 7 bases outside the gene matches. The germline gives CDR1 LNHDA, CDR2 SQIVND (reference sequence). This CDR3 contains 14 residues. The CDR3 is CASSNRGKEYGYTF. DNA for the CDR3: TGTGCCAGTAGTAACAGGGGAAAGGAGTATGGCTACACCTTC.

The chain combines TRBV5-6 with TRBJ1-6, with D possibly matching TRBD1 (5 bases). The CDR3 sequence is 15 residues long. Germline V gene sequence: CDR1 SGHDT, CDR2 YYEEEE. Trimming removed 1 base at V and 5 bases at J, with 10 bases between. In DNA, the CDR3 is TGTGCCAGCAGCTTGAGTTACAGGAATAATTCACCCCTCCACTTT. Translation gives CASSLSYRNNSPLHF.

The gene calls are TRBV7-8 and TRBJ2-1; TRBD2 is a possible D gene (5 bases). CDR1 is SGHVS, CDR2 FQNEAQ, per germline. CDR3 length: 16 amino acids. Trimming took off 5 bases at V and 8 bases at J, with 22 bases between the two ends. The CDR3 sequence: CASSPSRLWMSDEQFF. CDR3 coding DNA: TGTGCCAGCAGCCCTAGCCGCTTGTGGATGAGCGATGAGCAGTTCTTC.

The chain has TRBV7-2 and TRBJ1-5; 8 bases match TRBD1. The CDR3 totals 15 residues. V lost 5 bases to trimming and J lost 2 bases; unmatched junction nucleotides: 5. Germline loops: CDR1 SGHTA, CDR2 FQGNSA. CDR3: CASSQGARGNQPQHF. DNA for the CDR3: TGTGCCAGCAGCCAGGGGGCGCGAGGCAATCAGCCCCAGCATTTT. The full variable domain, with the rest looked up from reference TRBV7-2 and TRBJ1-5, is GAGVSQSPSNKVTEKGKDVELRCDPISGHTALYWYRQSLGQGLEFLIYFQGNSAPDKSGLPSDRFSAERTGGSVSTLTIQRTQQEDSAVYLCASSQGARGNQPQHFGDGTRLSIL.

This clone occurred a few times. J is TRBJ2-1 and V is TRBV4-3; a possible D gene is TRBD2 (6 bases). The CDR3 consists of 18 residues. Trimming stripped 0 bases from V and 3 bases from J, with 18 bases between. Germline CDR1 and CDR2: LGHNA and YSLEER. The CDR3 reads CASSQELVGSGLYNEQFF. CDR3 in DNA: TGCGCCAGCAGCCAAGAGTTGGTCGGGTCGGGACTCTACAATGAGCAGTTCTTC.

This chain joins TRBV5-1 and TRBJ2-7; 10 bases align to TRBD2. CDR1 is SGHRS, CDR2 YFSETQ, per germline. The CDR3 loop spans 16 amino acids. V shed 2 bases, J shed 5 bases, and the junction held 10 bases outside the gene matches. CDR3 region: CASSLASGGRGDEQYF. Written as DNA, the CDR3 is TGCGCCAGCAGCTTAGCTAGCGGGGGCCGGGGAGACGAGCAGTACTTC.

This chain uses TRBV7-2 with TRBJ1-6, with TRBD1 matching 7 bases. The germline CDR1 and CDR2 sequences are SGHTA and FQGNSA. This CDR3 spans 13 amino acids. The ends lost 3 bases at V and 13 bases at J; junction bases unmatched: 6. CDR3 bases: TGTGCCAGCAGCTTCCGACAGGGTACTCCCCTCCACTTT. It codes for CASSFRQGTPLHF.

The CDR3 bases are TGTGCCAGCTCTAGATCGCGCACAGATACGCAGTATTTT. Its protein product is CASSRSRTDTQYF. The chain employs TRBV18 and TRBJ2-3; D is ambiguous. The CDR3 is 13 amino acids. Trimming took 6 bases from V and 1 from J, leaving 8 bases between them. The germline gives CDR1 KGHSH, CDR2 LQKENI.

V and J are TRBV6-2 or TRBV6-3 and TRBJ1-2; D not resolved. V was trimmed by 6 bases and J by 4 bases, leaving 9 bases between them. The CDR3 has 12 residues. The germline V gene encodes CDR1 MNHEY and CDR2 SVGEGT. CDR3 sequence (DNA): TGTGCCAGCAGCCCCCCGAGCTATGGCTACACCTTC. This encodes CASSPPSYGYTF.

The CDR3 is CASSLAVTGTSGATRADTQYF. Written as DNA, the CDR3 is TGTGCCAGCAGCTTAGCAGTCACCGGGACTAGCGGGGCCACAAGGGCAGATACGCAGTATTTT. The V call is TRBV7-2, the J call TRBJ2-3, with 13 bases fitting TRBD2. Germline CDR1 reads SGHTA; CDR2 reads FQGNSA. The CDR3 totals 21 residues. Trimming took 0 bases from V and 4 from J; bases not matched to a gene: 16.

The table lists this clone with a few counts. The rearrangement uses TRBV19 and TRBJ1-2, with TRBD1 as a possible D gene (6 bases). The length of the CDR3 is 15 residues. V lost 6 bases to trimming and J lost 3 bases, with 17 bases between them. Per the germline V gene, CDR1 is LNHDA and CDR2 is SQIVND (reference sequence). The CDR3 DNA reads TGTGCCAGTAGAGACCGGGACACGAGACACTATGGCTACACCTTC. It specifies CASRDRDTRHYGYTF.

The rearrangement joins TRBV18 to TRBJ2-7; maybe TRBD1 (5 bases). Germline CDR1 KGHSH, CDR2 LQKENI. The CDR3 consists of 15 residues. Trimming cost V 0 bases and J 4 bases, with 13 bases left between them. This chain's CDR3 is CASSPPLGPLYEQYF. The CDR3 nucleotides are TGTGCCAGCTCACCACCCCTGGGGCCGTTATACGAGCAGTACTTC.

The chain links TRBV5-5 to TRBJ2-7; 10 nucleotides match TRBD2. The CDR3 totals 19 residues. From germline, CDR1 is SGHKS and CDR2 YYEKEE (reference sequence). The junction had 12 bases not matched to a gene; V was cut back by 0 bases and J by 0 bases. The CDR3 loop reads CASSLGGAPSGGHSYEQYF. The CDR3 DNA reads TGTGCCAGCAGCTTGGGTGGGGCTCCTAGCGGGGGCCACTCCTACGAGCAGTACTTC. Filled out from reference TRBV5-5 and TRBJ2-7, the complete variable domain reads DAGVTQSPTHLIKTRGQQVTLRCSPISGHKSVSWYQQVLGQGPQFIFQYYEKEERGRGNFPDRFSARQFPNYSSELNVNALLLGDSALYLCASSLGGAPSGGHSYEQYFGPGTRLTVT.

The chain links TRBV11-2 to TRBJ2-7; 10 bases align to TRBD1. Trimming removed 0 bases from V and 4 bases from J; junction bases left unmatched: 3. Germline CDR1 reads SGHAT; CDR2 reads FQNNGV. This CDR3 has 15 residues. The CDR3 DNA is TGTGCCAGCAGCTTAGAGGGGACAGGGGAATACGAGCAGTACTTC. It specifies CASSLEGTGEYEQYF.

The chain has TRBV30 and TRBJ2-7; 9 positions match TRBD2. Germline lookup yields CDR1 GTSNPN and CDR2 SVGIG (reference sequence). The CDR3 runs 15 residues. The junction had 9 bases not matched to a gene; V was cut back by 2 bases and J by 4 bases. The CDR3 loop reads CAWSLAGAQPYEQYF. As DNA, the CDR3 is TGTGCCTGGAGTTTAGCGGGGGCGCAACCATACGAGCAGTACTTC. Using reference TRBV30 and TRBJ2-7 for the parts outside the CDR3, the full variable domain is SQTIHQWPATLVQPVGSPLSLECTVEGTSNPNLYWYRQAAGRGLQLLFYSVGIGQISSEVPQNLSASRPQDRQFILSSKKLLLSDSGFYLCAWSLAGAQPYEQYFGPGTRLTVT.

Concerning this clone itself: The junction and the germline gene differ at one end; a read error may be behind it. V and J are TRBV7-2 and TRBJ2-7; D gene unclear. The length of the CDR3 is 12 residues. The V gene's germline CDR1 is SGHTA and CDR2 FQGNSA. Written as DNA, the CDR3 is TGTGTCAGCAGCTTAGTTCTCTACGAGCAGTACTTC. Protein product: CVSSLVLYEQYF.

V is TRBV18 and J is TRBJ2-3; TRBD2 aligns across 8 bases. V was clipped by 0 bases and J by 8 bases; unmatched bases: 7. Germline values: CDR1 KGHSH, CDR2 LQKENI. The CDR3 sequence is 15 residues long. CDR3: CASSPPAGDGVTQYF. The CDR3 DNA follows: TGTGCCAGCTCACCACCAGCGGGAGACGGGGTTACGCAGTATTTT.

This chain connects TRBV4-2 to TRBJ1-2; no definite D call. The V gene's germline CDR1 is LGHNA and CDR2 YNFKEQ. There are 16 residues in the CDR3. V was trimmed by 3 bases and J by 0 bases, leaving 14 bases between them. CDR3 in amino acids: CASSQDSSGANYGYTF. CDR3 nucleotides: TGTGCCAGCAGCCAGGATTCTTCCGGGGCTAACTATGGCTACACCTTC.